This T cell receptor (beta chain) was retrieved from a study of regulatory T cells in long-lasting Graves disease. Whole-study context: The criterion for persistent Graves' disease was over 5 years of antithyroid drugs with positive TSH receptor antibodies.

The length of the CDR3 is 13 residues. The V gene's germline CDR1 is SGHKS and CDR2 YYEKEE (reference sequence). V lost 1 base to trimming and J lost 11 bases, with 16 bases between them. This clonotype came up a few times. The antigen remains undetermined. Study-wide results and caveats: Persistent disease was associated with favored TRBV28 usage and with favored use of TRBJ1-2 and TRBJ2-5. TCR diversity was lower in persistent Graves' patients (versus newly diagnosed ones).

Time point denoted: persistent/refractory GD, antithyroid drugs over 5 years with positive TRAb. Extracted RNA from PBMCs served as the source of the TCR library. iRepertoire HTBI primers and Arm-PCR of CDR3 regions built TCR beta libraries. Authors' data handling: Spanning all samples, the identified segments comprised 60 to 80 TRBV and more than 11 TRBJ. MiXCR was run by TCRdb on the multiplex PCR reads, yielding one entry per CDR3 protein. The V and J calls, along with clone size, are taken from TCRdb and not from the paper's own processing. Of approximately 400,000 distinct CDR3 sequences in the sample, 23% were seen once.

The sequencing here drew on peripheral blood mononuclear cells (PBMCs), taken when the disease was refractory, from a patient treated with antithyroid drugs. The TCR comes from a middle-aged woman with Graves disease. The J gene is TRBJ2-7, the V gene TRBV5-5; TRBD1 might be the D (6 bases). The CDR3 DNA reads TGTGCCAGCAGCTTGAGTATGTTTGAGGGGGAGTACTTC. As protein: CASSLSMFEGEYF. Full variable domain (rest looked up from reference TRBV5-5 and TRBJ2-7): DAGVTQSPTHLIKTRGQQVTLRCSPISGHKSVSWYQQVLGQGPQFIFQYYEKEERGRGNFPDRFSARQFPNYSSELNVNALLLGDSALYLCASSLSMFEGEYFGPGTRLTVT.